These T cell receptor beta chains were read from a single sample in a study of T-cell memory formation after mild COVID-19. TCRdb fed the 5' RACE reads into MiXCR, producing one record per CDR3 protein. Of hundreds of thousands of distinct CDR3 sequences in the sample, around a sixth were seen once. The specimen was PBMCs or a T cell subset sorted from them (not recorded which). These receptors were collected from an adult woman who had mild COVID-19 (a few samples of this study predate the infection). Cell type and time point are not known. CDR3s leave out the opening cysteine and the closing phenylalanine or tryptophan.

V gene: TRBV27
J gene: TRBJ2-2
CDR3 protein: ASSSRTGRLTGELF

V gene: TRBV4-2
J gene: TRBJ2-2
CDR3 protein: ASGDRGVVANTGEMF

V gene: TRBV10-3
J gene: TRBJ2-5
CDR3 protein: AISGGQSQETQY

V gene: TRBV2
J gene: TRBJ1-2
CDR3 protein: ASTRQPSIGYT

V gene: TRBV4-2
J gene: TRBJ2-3
CDR3 protein: ASSLYLGGTDTQY

V gene: TRBV7-3
J gene: TRBJ1-2
CDR3 protein: ASSLKGYGGYT

V gene: TRBV3-1
J gene: TRBJ1-1
CDR3 protein: ASSQGRVNTEAF

V gene: TRBV12-3/TRBV12-4
J gene: TRBJ1-5
CDR3 protein: ATSMRFGQPQH

V gene: TRBV10-3
J gene: TRBJ1-1
CDR3 protein: AISDPQGKDF

V gene: TRBV6-5
J gene: TRBJ1-2
CDR3 protein: ASSPGQGANYGYT

V gene: TRBV7-2
J gene: TRBJ2-3
CDR3 protein: ASSLAWTPGTSGDYTDTQY

V gene: TRBV5-4
J gene: TRBJ2-7
CDR3 protein: ASSWSGGGSYEQY

V gene: TRBV7-2
J gene: TRBJ2-1
CDR3 protein: ASSLELAGERNEQF

V gene: TRBV20-1
J gene: TRBJ2-7
CDR3 protein: SAQVGLSYEQY

V gene: TRBV24-1
J gene: TRBJ1-1
CDR3 protein: ATRTGRETEAF

V gene: TRBV5-6
J gene: TRBJ1-2
CDR3 protein: ASRYTGILGGYT

V gene: TRBV20-1
J gene: TRBJ2-7
CDR3 protein: SASSESSYEQY

V gene: TRBV2
J gene: TRBJ2-7
CDR3 protein: ASRGGQISYEQY

V gene: TRBV19
J gene: TRBJ2-1
CDR3 protein: ASSTPSQREGKREF

V gene: TRBV7-2
J gene: TRBJ2-6
CDR3 protein: ASSLATGANVLT

V gene: TRBV7-6
J gene: TRBJ2-2
CDR3 protein: ASSRTGGGELF

V gene: TRBV29-1
J gene: TRBJ2-7
CDR3 protein: SVEDDRDEQY

V gene: TRBV9
J gene: TRBJ2-1
CDR3 protein: ASSAALSSSNPSYNEQF

V gene: TRBV7-9
J gene: TRBJ2-4
CDR3 protein: ASSPTVDGRGGIRNIQY

V gene: TRBV24-1
J gene: TRBJ1-1
CDR3 protein: ATSDPNRGDTEAF

V gene: TRBV11-3
J gene: TRBJ2-7
CDR3 protein: ASSRGLGSYEQY

V gene: TRBV14
J gene: TRBJ2-5
CDR3 protein: ASSQGGGTETQY

V gene: TRBV14
J gene: TRBJ2-1
CDR3 protein: ASSLGLAGGPWSYNEQF

V gene: TRBV19
J gene: TRBJ2-7
CDR3 protein: ASSLDRGRLDEQY

V gene: TRBV12-3/TRBV12-4
J gene: TRBJ2-7
CDR3 protein: ASSLLGGAGGLYKQY

V gene: TRBV6-5
J gene: TRBJ2-7
CDR3 protein: ASRTTGLGFYEQY

V gene: TRBV3-1
J gene: TRBJ2-6
CDR3 protein: ASSQGQISGANVLT

V gene: TRBV6-6
J gene: TRBJ1-1
CDR3 protein: ASSNQGAGNTEAF

V gene: TRBV3-1
J gene: TRBJ2-3
CDR3 protein: ASSQELSPLGLAGADTQY

V gene: TRBV11-2
J gene: TRBJ1-1
CDR3 protein: ASSLQTYTEAF

V gene: TRBV5-1
J gene: TRBJ2-1
CDR3 protein: ASSLQYSYNEQF

V gene: TRBV12-3/TRBV12-4
J gene: TRBJ2-1
CDR3 protein: ASTPGIGSYNEQF

V gene: TRBV7-7
J gene: TRBJ2-2
CDR3 protein: ASSLWTGGELF

V gene: TRBV19
J gene: TRBJ1-1
CDR3 protein: ASSIRRDRGHEAF

V gene: TRBV3-1
J gene: TRBJ2-7
CDR3 protein: ASSQGWGTSSYEQY

V gene: TRBV4-3
J gene: TRBJ2-3
CDR3 protein: ASSQGPGTDTQY

V gene: TRBV12-3/TRBV12-4
J gene: TRBJ2-7
CDR3 protein: ASSRGVRLAGSVEQY

V gene: TRBV7-6
J gene: TRBJ2-2
CDR3 protein: ASSLTGGGDTGELF